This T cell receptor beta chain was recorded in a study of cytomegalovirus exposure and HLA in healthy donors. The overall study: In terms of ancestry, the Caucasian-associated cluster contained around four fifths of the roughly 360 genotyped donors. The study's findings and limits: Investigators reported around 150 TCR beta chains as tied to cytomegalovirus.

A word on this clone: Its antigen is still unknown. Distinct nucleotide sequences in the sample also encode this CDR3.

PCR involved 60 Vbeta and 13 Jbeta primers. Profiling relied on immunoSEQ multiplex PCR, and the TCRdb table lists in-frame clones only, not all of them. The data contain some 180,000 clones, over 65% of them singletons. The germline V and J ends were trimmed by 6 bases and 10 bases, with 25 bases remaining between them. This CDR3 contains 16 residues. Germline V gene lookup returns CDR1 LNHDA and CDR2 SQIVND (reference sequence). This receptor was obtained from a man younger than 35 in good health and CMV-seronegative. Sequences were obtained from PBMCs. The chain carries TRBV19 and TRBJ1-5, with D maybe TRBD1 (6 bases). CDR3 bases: TGTGCCAGTAGCATTGAACAGGGAGTAGGAGTTCAACCCCAGCATTTT. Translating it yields CASSIEQGVGVQPQHF. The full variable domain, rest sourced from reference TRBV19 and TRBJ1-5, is DGGITQSPKYLFRKEGQNVTLSCEQNLNHDAMYWYRQDPGQGLRLIYYSQIVNDFQKGDIAEGYSVSREKKESFPLTVTSAQKNPTAFYLCASSIEQGVGVQPQHFGDGTRLSIL.